The sequence of this TCR beta chain was determined in a study of blood T cell repertoires in COVID-19. Study-wide background: The samples span acute and convalescent COVID-19 from the United States, Italy and Spain. PBMCs, B-cell-depleted T cells, or T cells provided the cDNA or gDNA that made up the material.

Per the original methods: Estimated nucleated cell counts came from reference gene primer amplification. The protocol was immunoSEQ multiplex PCR, while the TCRdb copy is restricted to in-frame clones and leaves out a portion. V and J calls and clone size are copied from that table; D and trimming were computed from the DNA. The repertoire includes around 250,000 clones, 83% of them detected once, and around 6% sits in the top ten. Material for sequencing was peripheral blood. The source is a man older than 75 with acute or convalescent COVID-19.

The CDR3: CASSLGPIQGLGGNEQFF. In DNA form, the CDR3 reads TGTGCCAGCAGCTTAGGCCCCATCCAGGGACTAGGAGGCAATGAGCAGTTCTTC. The chain recombines TRBV11-2 with TRBJ2-1, with 8 bases fitting TRBD2. The CDR3 runs to 18 residues. Germline V CDR1 and CDR2: SGHAT, FQNNGV. V lost 1 base and J lost 6; bases outside the gene matches: 14.